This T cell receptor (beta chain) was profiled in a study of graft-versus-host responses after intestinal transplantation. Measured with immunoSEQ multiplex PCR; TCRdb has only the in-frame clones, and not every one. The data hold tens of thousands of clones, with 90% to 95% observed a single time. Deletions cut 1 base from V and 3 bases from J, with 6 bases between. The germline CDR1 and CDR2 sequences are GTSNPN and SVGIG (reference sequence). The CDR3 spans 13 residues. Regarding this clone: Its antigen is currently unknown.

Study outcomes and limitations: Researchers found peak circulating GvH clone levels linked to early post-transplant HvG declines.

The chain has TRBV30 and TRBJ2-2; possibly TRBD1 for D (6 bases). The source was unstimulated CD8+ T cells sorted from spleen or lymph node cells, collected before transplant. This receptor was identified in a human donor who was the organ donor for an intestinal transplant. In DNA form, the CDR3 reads TGTGCCTGGAGTGACAGGGACACCGGGGAGCTGTTTTTT. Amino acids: CAWSDRDTGELFF. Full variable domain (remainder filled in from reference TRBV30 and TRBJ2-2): SQTIHQWPATLVQPVGSPLSLECTVEGTSNPNLYWYRQAAGRGLQLLFYSVGIGQISSEVPQNLSASRPQDRQFILSSKKLLLSDSGFYLCAWSDRDTGELFFGEGSRLTVL.